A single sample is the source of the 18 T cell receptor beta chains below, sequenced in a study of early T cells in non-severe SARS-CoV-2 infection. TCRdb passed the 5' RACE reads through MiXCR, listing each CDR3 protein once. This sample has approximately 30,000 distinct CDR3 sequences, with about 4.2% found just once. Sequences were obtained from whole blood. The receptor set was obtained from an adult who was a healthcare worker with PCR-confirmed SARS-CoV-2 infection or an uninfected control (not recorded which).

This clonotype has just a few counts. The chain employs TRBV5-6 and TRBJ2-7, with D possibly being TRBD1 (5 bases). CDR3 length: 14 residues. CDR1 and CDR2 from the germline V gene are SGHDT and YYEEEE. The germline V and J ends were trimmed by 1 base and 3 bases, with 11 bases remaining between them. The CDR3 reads CASSLIGAHYEQYF. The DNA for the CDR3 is TGTGCCAGCAGCTTGATAGGGGCCCACTACGAGCAGTACTTC.

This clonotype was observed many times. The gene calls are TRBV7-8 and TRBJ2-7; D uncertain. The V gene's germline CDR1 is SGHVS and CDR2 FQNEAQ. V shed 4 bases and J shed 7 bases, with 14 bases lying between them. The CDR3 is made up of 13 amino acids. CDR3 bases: TGTGCCAGCAGCTCCGGACGGCTGTTGGAGCAGTACTTC. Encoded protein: CASSSGRLLEQYF.

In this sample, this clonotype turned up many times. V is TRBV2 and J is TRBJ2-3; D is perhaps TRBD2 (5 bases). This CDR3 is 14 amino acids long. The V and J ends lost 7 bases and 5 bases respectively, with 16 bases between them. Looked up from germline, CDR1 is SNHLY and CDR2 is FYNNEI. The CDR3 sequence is CASKKGSPGDTQYF. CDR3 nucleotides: TGTGCCAGCAAAAAAGGGAGTCCGGGAGATACGCAGTATTTT.

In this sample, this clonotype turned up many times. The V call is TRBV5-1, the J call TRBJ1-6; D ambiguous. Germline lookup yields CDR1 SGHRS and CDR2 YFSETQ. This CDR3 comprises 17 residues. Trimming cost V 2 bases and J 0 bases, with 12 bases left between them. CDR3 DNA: TGCGCCAGCAGCTTCACACGTCCGAGCTCCTATAATTCACCCCTCCACTTT. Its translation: CASSFTRPSSYNSPLHF.

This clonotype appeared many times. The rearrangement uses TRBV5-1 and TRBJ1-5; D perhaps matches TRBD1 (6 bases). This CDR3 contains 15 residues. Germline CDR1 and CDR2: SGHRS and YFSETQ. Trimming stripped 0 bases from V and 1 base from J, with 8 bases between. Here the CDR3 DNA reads TGCGCCAGCAGCTTGGCCGGACAGAGCAATCAGCCCCAGCATTTT. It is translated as CASSLAGQSNQPQHF.

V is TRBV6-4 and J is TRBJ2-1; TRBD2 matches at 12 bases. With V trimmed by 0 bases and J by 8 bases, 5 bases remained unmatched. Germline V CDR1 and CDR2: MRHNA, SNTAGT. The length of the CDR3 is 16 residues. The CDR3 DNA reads TGTGCCAGCAGTGACTCGACTAGCGGGAGTATAGATGAGCAGTTCTTC. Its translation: CASSDSTSGSIDEQFF.

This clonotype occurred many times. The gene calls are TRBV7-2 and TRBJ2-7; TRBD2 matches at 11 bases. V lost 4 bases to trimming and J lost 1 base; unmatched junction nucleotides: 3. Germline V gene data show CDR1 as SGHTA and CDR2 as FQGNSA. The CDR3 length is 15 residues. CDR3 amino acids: CASSYTSGGSYEQYF. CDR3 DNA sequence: TGTGCCAGCAGCTATACTAGCGGGGGTTCCTACGAGCAGTACTTC.

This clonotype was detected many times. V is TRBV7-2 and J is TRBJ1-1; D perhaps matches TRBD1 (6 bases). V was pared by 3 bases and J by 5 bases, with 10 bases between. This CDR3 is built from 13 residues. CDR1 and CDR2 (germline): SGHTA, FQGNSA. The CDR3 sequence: CASSLQGRTEAFF. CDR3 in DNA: TGTGCCAGCAGCTTGCAGGGGAGGACTGAAGCTTTCTTT.

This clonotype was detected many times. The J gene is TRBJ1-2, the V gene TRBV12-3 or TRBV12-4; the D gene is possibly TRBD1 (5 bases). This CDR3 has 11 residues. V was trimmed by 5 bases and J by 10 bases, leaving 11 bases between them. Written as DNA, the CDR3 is TGTGCCAGCAGTAAGGGGCCAGACTACACCTTC. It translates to CASSKGPDYTF.

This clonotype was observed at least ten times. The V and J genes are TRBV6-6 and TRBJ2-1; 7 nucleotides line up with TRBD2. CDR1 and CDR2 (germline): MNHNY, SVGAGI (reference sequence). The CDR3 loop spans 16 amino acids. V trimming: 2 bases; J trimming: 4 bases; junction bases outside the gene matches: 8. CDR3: CASSYGREMGYNEQFF. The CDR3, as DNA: TGTGCCAGCAGTTACGGGCGGGAGATGGGTTACAATGAGCAGTTCTTC.

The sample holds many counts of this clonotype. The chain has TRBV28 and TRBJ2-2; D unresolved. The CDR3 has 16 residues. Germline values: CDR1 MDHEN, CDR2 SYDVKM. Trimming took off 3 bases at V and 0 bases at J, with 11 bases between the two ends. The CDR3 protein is CASSFLQAPNTGELFF. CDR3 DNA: TGTGCCAGCAGTTTTCTTCAGGCACCGAACACCGGGGAGCTGTTTTTT.

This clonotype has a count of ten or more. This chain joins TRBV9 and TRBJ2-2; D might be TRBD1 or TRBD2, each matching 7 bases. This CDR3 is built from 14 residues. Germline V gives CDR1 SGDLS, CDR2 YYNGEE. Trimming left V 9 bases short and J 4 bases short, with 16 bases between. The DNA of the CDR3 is TGTGCCACCTCAGGGGGGGCGAGCACCGGGGAGCTGTTTTTT. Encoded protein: CATSGGASTGELFF.

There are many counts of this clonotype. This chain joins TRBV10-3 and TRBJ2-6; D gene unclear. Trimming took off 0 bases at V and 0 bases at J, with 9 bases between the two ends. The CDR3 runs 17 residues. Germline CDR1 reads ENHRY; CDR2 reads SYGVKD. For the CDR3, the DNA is TGTGCCATCAGTGAGTCAACGGGCAGCTCTGGGGCCAACGTCCTGACTTTC. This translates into CAISESTGSSGANVLTF.

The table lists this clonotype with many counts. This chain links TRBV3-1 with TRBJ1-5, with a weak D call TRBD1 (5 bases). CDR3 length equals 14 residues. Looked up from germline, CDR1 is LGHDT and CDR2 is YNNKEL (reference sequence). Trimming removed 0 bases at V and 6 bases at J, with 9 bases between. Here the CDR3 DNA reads TGTGCCAGCAGCCAAGATTTCAGGGTTCAGCCCCAGCATTTT. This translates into CASSQDFRVQPQHF.

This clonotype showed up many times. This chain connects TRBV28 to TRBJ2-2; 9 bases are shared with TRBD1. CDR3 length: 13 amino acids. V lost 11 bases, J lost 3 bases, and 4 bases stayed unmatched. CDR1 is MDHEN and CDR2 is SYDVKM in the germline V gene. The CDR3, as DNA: TGTGCCGGAGGGACAGGGTACACCGGGGAGCTGTTTTTT. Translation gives CAGGTGYTGELFF.

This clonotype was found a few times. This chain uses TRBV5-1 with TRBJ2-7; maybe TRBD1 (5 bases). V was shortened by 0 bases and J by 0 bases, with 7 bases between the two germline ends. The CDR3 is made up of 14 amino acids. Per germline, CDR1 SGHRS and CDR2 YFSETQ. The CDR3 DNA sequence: TGCGCCAGCAGCTTGGGACAGTCCTCCTACGAGCAGTACTTC. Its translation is CASSLGQSSYEQYF. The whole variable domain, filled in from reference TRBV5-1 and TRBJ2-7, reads KAGVTQTPRYLIKTRGQQVTLSCSPISGHRSVSWYQQTPGQGLQFLFEYFSETQRNKGNFPGRFSGRQFSNSRSEMNVSTLELGDSALYLCASSLGQSSYEQYFGPGTRLTVT.

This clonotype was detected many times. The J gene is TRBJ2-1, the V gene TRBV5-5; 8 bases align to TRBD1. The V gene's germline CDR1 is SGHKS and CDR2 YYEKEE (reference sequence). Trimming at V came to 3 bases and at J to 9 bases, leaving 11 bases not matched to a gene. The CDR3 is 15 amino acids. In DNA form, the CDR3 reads TGTGCCAGCAGCTGGAGAGGCAGGGGGCTTGGTGAGCAGTTCTTC. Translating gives CASSWRGRGLGEQFF.

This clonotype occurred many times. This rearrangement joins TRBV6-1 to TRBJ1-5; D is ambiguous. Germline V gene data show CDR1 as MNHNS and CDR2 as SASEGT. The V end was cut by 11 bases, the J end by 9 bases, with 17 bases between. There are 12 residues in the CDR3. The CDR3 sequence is CAARLADGPQHF. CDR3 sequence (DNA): TGTGCCGCAAGACTGGCCGATGGGCCCCAGCATTTT.